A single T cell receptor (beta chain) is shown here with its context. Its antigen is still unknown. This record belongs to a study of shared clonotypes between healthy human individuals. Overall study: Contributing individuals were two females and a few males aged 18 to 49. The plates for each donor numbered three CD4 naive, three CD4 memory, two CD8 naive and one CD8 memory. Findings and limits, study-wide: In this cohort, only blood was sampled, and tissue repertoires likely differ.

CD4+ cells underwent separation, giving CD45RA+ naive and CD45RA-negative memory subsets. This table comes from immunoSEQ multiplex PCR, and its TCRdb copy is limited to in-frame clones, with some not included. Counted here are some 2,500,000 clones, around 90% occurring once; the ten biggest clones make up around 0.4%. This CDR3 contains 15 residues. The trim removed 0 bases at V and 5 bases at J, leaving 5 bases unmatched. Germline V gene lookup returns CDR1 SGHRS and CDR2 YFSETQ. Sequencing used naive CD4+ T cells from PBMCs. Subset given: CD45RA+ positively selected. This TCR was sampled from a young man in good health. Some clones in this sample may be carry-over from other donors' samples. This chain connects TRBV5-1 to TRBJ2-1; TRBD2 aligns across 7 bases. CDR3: CASSLGEGVNNEQFF. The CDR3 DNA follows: TGCGCCAGCAGCTTGGGGGAGGGCGTGAACAATGAGCAGTTCTTC.